This TCR beta chain was sequenced for a study of T cells after yellow fever vaccination. Study-wide results and limits: A secondary response was less intense yet reached its peak sooner, at day 5 versus 15.

A universal primer site and UMIs were added as TCR cDNA was made by 5'RACE template switching. One entry per CDR3 protein results from TCRdb running MiXCR on the 5' RACE reads. The sample includes roughly 340,000 distinct CDR3 sequences, approximately 3.9% of them seen just once. This clonotype was picked up many times. Its cognate antigen is unknown. The V end lost 2 bases, the J end lost 0 bases, and 4 bases lay between the germline ends. Germline lookup yields CDR1 SGHTA and CDR2 FQGNSA. The CDR3 extends over 13 amino acids. The V gene is TRBV7-2, the J gene TRBJ1-2; D remains ambiguous. This material consisted of PBMCs, taken 5 days after the yellow fever booster vaccination. The TCR originated in a man aged 18 to 30 who received the YFV17D yellow fever vaccine. The CDR3 DNA follows: TGTGCCAGCAGCTTACCCCCTAACTATGGCTACACCTTC. This sequence encodes CASSLPPNYGYTF.